This T cell receptor beta chain was identified during a study of blood T cell repertoires in COVID-19. The CDR3 runs to 13 residues. Germline CDR1 reads SGHDT; CDR2 reads YYEEEE. V lost 0 bases and J lost 4, with 8 bases in between. Assay used: immunoSEQ multiplex PCR; TCRdb lists only in-frame clones, some missing. The table includes roughly 390,000 clones, around 84% detected once. This clone was detected only once. The sample comprised peripheral blood. The sequence came from a woman aged 18-29 years with acute or convalescent COVID-19. This sequence joins TRBV5-6 and TRBJ2-7; D not certain. The CDR3 DNA reads as TGTGCCAGCAGCTTGGTAGTCTTGTACGAGCAGTACTTC. It codes for CASSLVVLYEQYF.